One sample yielded the 17 T cell receptor beta chains listed below, sequenced in a study of blood T cell repertoires in COVID-19. Profiled with immunoSEQ multiplex PCR; TCRdb holds only in-frame clones, not every one. The sample records roughly 350,000 clones, 88% being singletons. Sequencing was performed on peripheral blood. These receptor sequences come from a woman in her seventies with COVID-19, enrolled during active disease.

The chain employs TRBV10-2 and TRBJ1-2, with 7 bases that match TRBD1. Germline CDR1 and CDR2: WSHSY and SAAADI. J was trimmed by 4 bases and V by 0 bases; bases with no gene match: 5. This CDR3 is built from 15 residues. The DNA for the CDR3 is TGCGCCAGCAGTGAGTCGAGAGGGGGCCTCTATGGCTACACCTTC. This gives the protein CASSESRGGLYGYTF.

The V and J genes are TRBV6-2 or TRBV6-3 and TRBJ2-1; 9 positions agree with TRBD2. Germline V gives CDR1 MNHEY, CDR2 SVGEGT. V lost 2 bases, J lost 2 bases, and 1 base stayed unmatched. The CDR3 extends over 15 amino acids. As DNA, the CDR3 is TGTGCCAGCAGTTACGGCGGGGGGGCCTACAATGAGCAGTTCTTC. Amino acid sequence: CASSYGGGAYNEQFF.

The gene calls are TRBV6-6 and TRBJ1-6, with D unclear. CDR1 MNHNY and CDR2 SVGAGI come from the germline V gene (reference sequence). Trimming shortened V by 3 bases and J by 8 bases, and 11 bases separated the two germline ends. This CDR3 is built from 14 residues. In DNA, the CDR3 is TGTGCCAGCAGTTATTCCCTGAGCGATTCACCCCTCCACTTT. It encodes CASSYSLSDSPLHF.

Note on this clone: Different DNA sequences within this sample yield the same CDR3. V and J are TRBV28 and TRBJ1-1; D perhaps matches TRBD1 (5 bases). The germline V and J ends were trimmed by 2 bases and 7 bases, with 8 bases remaining between them. The CDR3 runs 12 residues. Germline CDR1 reads MDHEN; CDR2 reads SYDVKM. The CDR3 loop reads CASSLRQGEAFF. CDR3 DNA sequence: TGTGCCAGCAGTTTACGGCAGGGTGAAGCTTTCTTT.

The chain recombines TRBV19 with TRBJ1-2; D ambiguous. CDR1 LNHDA and CDR2 SQIVND come from the germline V gene (reference sequence). Trimming took 3 bases from V and 4 from J, leaving 15 bases between them. The CDR3 runs 15 residues. Written as DNA, the CDR3 is TGTGCCAGTAGTATGTCCGGGAACCCCTTCTATGGCTACACCTTC. It specifies CASSMSGNPFYGYTF.

The J gene is TRBJ1-1, the V gene TRBV5-1, with D possibly being TRBD1 (5 bases). CDR1 is SGHRS, CDR2 YFSETQ, per germline. This CDR3 is built from 14 residues. The V gene lost 4 bases and the J gene lost 6 bases, with 16 bases spanning the gap. As DNA, the CDR3 is TGCGCCAGCAGCCAGGGTCCAAATGACGCTGAAGCTTTCTTT. This sequence encodes CASSQGPNDAEAFF.

V gene TRBV7-9 combines with J gene TRBJ2-7; D remains ambiguous. The CDR3 has 13 amino acids. V lost 5 bases and J 0 bases, leaving 8 bases between the germline ends. CDR1 is SEHNR and CDR2 is FQNEAQ in the germline V gene (reference sequence). CDR3 protein: CASSPRASYEQYF. The CDR3 DNA reads TGTGCCAGCAGCCCCCGCGCCTCCTACGAGCAGTACTTC. The whole variable domain, filled in from reference TRBV7-9 and TRBJ2-7, reads DTGVSQNPRHKITKRGQNVTFRCDPISEHNRLYWYRQTLGQGPEFLTYFQNEAQLEKSRLLSDRFSAERPKGSFSTLEIQRTEQGDSAMYLCASSPRASYEQYFGPGTRLTVT.

The V and J genes are TRBV5-1 and TRBJ1-1, with 9 bases identical to TRBD1. This CDR3 has 15 residues. The trim removed 4 bases at V and 5 bases at J, leaving 9 bases unmatched. Germline V CDR1 and CDR2: SGHRS, YFSETQ. DNA for the CDR3: TGCGCCAGCAGCGTAGAACAGGGGGCGCGGACTGAAGCTTTCTTT. Protein: CASSVEQGARTEAFF.

This rearrangement joins TRBV7-9 to TRBJ2-4; D is perhaps TRBD1 (7 bases). Germline CDR1 is SEHNR and CDR2 is FQNEAQ (reference sequence). V was pared by 6 bases and J by 6 bases, with 15 bases between. The CDR3 has 14 amino acids. The CDR3, as DNA: TGTGCCAGCAGTTCCCAGGGGGGCTCAAACATTCAGTACTTC. Protein sequence: CASSSQGGSNIQYF.

The chain combines TRBV5-1 with TRBJ2-3; D call uncertain. Germline CDR1 SGHRS, CDR2 YFSETQ. V was shortened by 0 bases and J by 1 base, with 12 bases between the two germline ends. This CDR3 spans 16 amino acids. In nucleotides, the CDR3 is TGCGCCAGCAGCTTGGGACAATCAGTGCGCACAGATACGCAGTATTTT. It yields the protein CASSLGQSVRTDTQYF.

This rearrangement joins TRBV19 to TRBJ1-4; no clear D. Germline CDR1 is LNHDA and CDR2 is SQIVND (reference sequence). V was clipped by 4 bases and J by 6 bases, with 9 bases between them. CDR3 length equals 13 residues. In DNA form, the CDR3 reads TGTGCCAGTAGTAGAGGCGAATATGAAAAACTGTTTTTT. Translated: CASSRGEYEKLFF.

This clone was seen only once. The genes are TRBV27 and TRBJ2-5, with 7 bases lining up with TRBD2. This CDR3 spans 17 amino acids. CDR1 and CDR2 (germline): MNHEY, SMNVEV (reference sequence). Unmatched junction bases numbered 13, after V lost 6 bases and J lost 0 bases. As DNA, the CDR3 is TGTGCCAGCAGATTCGGGGGGAAACAGCTAAACCAAGAGACCCAGTACTTC. It yields the protein CASRFGGKQLNQETQYF.

V gene TRBV6-5 combines with J gene TRBJ1-1; 7 nucleotides match TRBD1. This CDR3 comprises 13 residues. V was pared by 7 bases and J by 5 bases, with 7 bases of the junction left unmatched. CDR1 is MNHEY, CDR2 SVGAGI, per germline. The CDR3 reads CASKQGSTTEAFF. The DNA for the CDR3 is TGTGCCAGCAAACAGGGGAGTACGACTGAAGCTTTCTTT.

J is TRBJ2-1 and V is TRBV5-4; TRBD2 matches 8 bases. This CDR3 is built from 15 residues. In germline, CDR1 is SGHNT, CDR2 YYREEE (reference sequence). V lost 0 bases to trimming and J lost 4 bases; unmatched junction nucleotides: 3. The CDR3 loop is CASSLELAEYNEQFF. The CDR3, as DNA: TGTGCCAGCAGCTTGGAACTAGCGGAGTACAATGAGCAGTTCTTC.

This chain connects TRBV5-4 to TRBJ2-5; 7 bases line up with TRBD2. V lost 0 bases, J lost 5 bases, and 7 bases stayed unmatched. Germline values: CDR1 SGHNT, CDR2 YYREEE (reference sequence). The CDR3 length is 15 residues. CDR3 protein: CASSLDLEAGETQYF. The DNA of the CDR3 is TGTGCCAGCAGCTTGGATCTGGAAGCGGGGGAGACCCAGTACTTC.

V is TRBV12-3 or TRBV12-4 and J is TRBJ1-2; TRBD1 is a possible D gene (5 bases). V was shortened by 3 bases and J by 4 bases, with 9 bases between the two germline ends. The CDR3 spans 13 residues. For the CDR3, the DNA is TGTGCCAGCAGTTTCCCCGGGGGCTATGGCTACACCTTC. Translated: CASSFPGGYGYTF.

The V and J genes are TRBV6-2 or TRBV6-3 and TRBJ2-3, with D tentatively TRBD2 (5 bases). The CDR3 spans 17 residues. CDR1 is MNHEY and CDR2 is SVGEGT in the germline V gene. V lost 5 bases, J lost 2 bases, and 20 bases lay in between. CDR3 sequence reads: CASSQTDSTFITDTQYF. The CDR3 nucleotides read TGTGCCAGCAGTCAAACGGACTCGACATTTATCACAGATACGCAGTATTTT.